The 32 T cell receptor beta chains presented below share a single source sample, sequenced in a study of T cell repertoires in cytomegalovirus infection. What these receptors recognize is not known. TCRdb re-called the reads through MiXCR, storing one row per CDR3 protein. The data hold a few hundred thousand distinct CDR3 sequences, with approximately 40% observed a single time. Material: cultured PBMCs, obtained from culture after CMV antigen stimulation. The source is a human donor in good health (CMV status not recorded). Some clones in this sample may be carry-over from other donors' samples.

The chain uses TRBV5-3 and TRBJ1-1; 8 bases fit TRBD1. TRBV5-3 is annotated as an ORF whose role is uncertain. The CDR3 totals 15 residues. V was clipped by 8 bases and J by 3 bases; unmatched bases: 12. The CDR3 sequence: CASSLKETGDTEAFF. CDR3 coding DNA: TGTGCCAGCAGCCTAAAGGAGACAGGGGACACTGAAGCTTTCTTT.

This clonotype was recorded a few times. This sequence joins TRBV4-1 and TRBJ2-2, with D possibly matching TRBD2 (5 bases). V was trimmed by 0 bases and J by 5 bases, leaving 10 bases between them. This CDR3 has 15 amino acids. Germline V gene sequence: CDR1 MGHRA, CDR2 YSYEKL. The CDR3 DNA follows: TGCGCCAGCAGCCAAGATTCACCGGGGACCGGGGAGCTGTTTTTT. It encodes CASSQDSPGTGELFF.

Comments on this clonotype: This clone may be a read error of a much larger clone one base away. The V gene is TRBV7-2, the J gene TRBJ1-1; maybe TRBD1 (6 bases). Germline values: CDR1 SGHTA, CDR2 FQGNSA. CDR3 length equals 15 residues. The CDR3 bases are TGTGCCAGCAGCTGGGATACCGGGACAAATCAAGAAGCTTCCTTT. Its protein product is CASSWDTGTNQEASF. The full variable domain, completed using reference TRBV7-2 and TRBJ1-1, is GAGVSQSPSNKVTEKGKDVELRCDPISGHTALYWYRQSLGQGLEFLIYFQGNSAPDKSGLPSDRFSAERTGGSVSTLTIQRTQQEDSAVYLCASSWDTGTNQEASFGQGTRLTVV.

This clonotype has ten or more counts. V usage is TRBV7-2 and J usage is TRBJ2-7, with no clear D. Germline V gene lookup returns CDR1 SGHTA and CDR2 FQGNSA. Trimming stripped 6 bases from V and 3 bases from J, with 15 bases between. This CDR3 is built from 14 residues. CDR3 sequence reads: CASRETTDHYEQYF. The CDR3 DNA reads as TGTGCCAGCAGGGAGACAACGGACCACTACGAGCAGTACTTC.

The V gene is TRBV7-6, the J gene TRBJ2-3, with TRBD2 matching 9 bases. The V segment lost 1 base and the J segment 10 bases; nucleotides outside the gene matches: 15. CDR1 and CDR2 from the germline V gene are SGHVS and FNYEAQ. The CDR3 has 17 amino acids. DNA for the CDR3: TGTGCCAGCAGCTTAGGACCGGGACTAGCTCCCGTCGGCCCGCAGTATTTT. Protein: CASSLGPGLAPVGPQYF.

This clonotype was picked up a small number of times. The chain couples TRBV2 to TRBJ1-1; the D gene is possibly TRBD1 (6 bases). The germline gives CDR1 SNHLY, CDR2 FYNNEI. The CDR3 extends over 15 amino acids. Trimming removed 8 bases at V and 0 bases at J, with 16 bases between. CDR3 protein: CASQGNRGMNTEAFF. The CDR3 region has the DNA TGTGCCAGCCAGGGGAATCGGGGAATGAACACTGAAGCTTTCTTT.

The rearrangement joins TRBV29-1 to TRBJ2-1; TRBD1 matches at 9 bases. Germline trimming cut 7 bases from V and 12 bases from J; bases unmatched to any gene: 22. This CDR3 contains 16 residues. Germline loops: CDR1 SQVTM, CDR2 ANQGSEA. The CDR3, as DNA: TGCAGCGCCCAAGGGGACAGGGCGGGTGGTGGGGGGTGGCAGTTCTTC. Translating gives CSAQGDRAGGGGWQFF.

Only a few counts were recorded for this clonotype. J is TRBJ2-5 and V is TRBV28, with D possibly TRBD1 on 6 matching bases. From germline, CDR1 is MDHEN and CDR2 SYDVKM. The CDR3 is made up of 16 amino acids. The V end lost 4 bases, the J end lost 2 bases, and 17 bases lay between the germline ends. The CDR3 is CASSSIPGTIQETQYF. The CDR3 region has the DNA TGTGCCAGCAGTTCCATTCCCGGGACAATTCAAGAGACCCAGTACTTC.

This clonotype was counted a few times. The chain has TRBV4-1 and TRBJ2-5; D ambiguous. V lost 2 bases to trimming and J lost 0 bases, with 4 bases between them. Germline V CDR1 and CDR2: MGHRA, YSYEKL. The CDR3 covers 13 residues. Here the CDR3 DNA reads TGCGCCAGCAGCCAACACTACCAAGAGACCCAGTACTTC. The encoded protein is CASSQHYQETQYF.

The chain carries TRBV20-1 and TRBJ1-6; tentatively, D is TRBD1 (5 bases). This CDR3 region has 14 residues. V lost 1 base and J lost 8, with 12 bases in between. Germline CDR1 and CDR2: DFQATT and SNEGSKA (reference sequence). The DNA for the CDR3 is TGCAGTGCTAGAGGGGACTGGGATCATTCACCCCTCCACTTT. Amino acid sequence: CSARGDWDHSPLHF.

The V gene is TRBV28, the J gene TRBJ1-5; D gene unclear. In germline, CDR1 is MDHEN, CDR2 SYDVKM. The CDR3 has 14 residues. V was shortened by 8 bases and J by 8 bases, with 19 bases between the two germline ends. The CDR3 sequence is CASVVGQREKPQHF. Here the CDR3 DNA reads TGTGCCAGCGTAGTAGGGCAGAGGGAGAAGCCCCAGCATTTT.

The V and J genes are TRBV4-2 and TRBJ2-1, with D uncertain. This CDR3 contains 17 residues. CDR1 and CDR2 (germline): LGHNA, YNFKEQ. Trimming pared 0 bases from V and 3 bases from J, leaving 15 bases between. The CDR3 loop is CASSQDGLTPLYNEQFF. DNA for the CDR3: TGTGCCAGCAGCCAAGACGGCCTAACCCCCCTCTACAATGAGCAGTTCTTC.

The chain carries TRBV27 and TRBJ2-3, with a tentative D call TRBD2 (6 bases). V dropped 5 bases and J dropped 5 bases, with 17 bases sitting between them. CDR3 length: 15 amino acids. CDR1 is MNHEY and CDR2 is SMNVEV in the germline V gene (reference sequence). CDR3 protein: CASSPELAPGDTQYF. For the CDR3, the DNA is TGTGCCAGCAGTCCCGAACTAGCCCCAGGAGATACGCAGTATTTT.

This clonotype appeared a few times. The gene calls are TRBV11-2 and TRBJ2-7; D remains unclear. Germline V lookup: CDR1 SGHAT, CDR2 FQNNGV. The length of the CDR3 is 15 residues. Between the trimmed V and J ends, which lost 0 bases and 3 bases, there was a span of 12 bases. The CDR3 region is CASSLEVAQHYEQYF. The DNA for the CDR3 is TGTGCCAGCAGCTTAGAGGTTGCCCAGCACTACGAGCAGTACTTC.

The rearrangement links TRBV7-2 to TRBJ2-2, with TRBD1 matching 7 bases. The V and J ends lost 5 bases and 5 bases, in that order; junction bases with no gene match: 8. The CDR3 covers 15 residues. The germline V gene has CDR1 SGHTA and CDR2 FQGNSA. Here the CDR3 reads CASSPDRAWTGELFF. The DNA for the CDR3 is TGTGCCAGCAGCCCTGACAGGGCGTGGACCGGGGAGCTGTTTTTT.

The CDR3 is CAISESNNEQFF. The CDR3 DNA sequence: TGTGCCATCAGTGAGAGTAACAATGAGCAGTTCTTC. The chain is built from TRBV10-3 and TRBJ2-1; no clear D. The CDR3 is 12 amino acids. V lost 2 bases to trimming and J lost 5 bases, with 4 bases between them. Germline V gene data show CDR1 as ENHRY and CDR2 as SYGVKD.

The chain combines TRBV12-3 or TRBV12-4 with TRBJ2-1; 11 bases fit TRBD2. J gave up 3 bases and V 7 bases, and 8 bases lay outside the gene matches. The CDR3 is 16 residues long. CDR3: CASTPGTSGFYNEQFF. For the CDR3, the DNA is TGTGCCAGCACCCCCGGGACTAGCGGCTTCTACAATGAGCAGTTCTTC.

The chain joins TRBV18 to TRBJ2-1, with D possibly matching TRBD1 (6 bases). Germline CDR1 and CDR2: KGHSH and LQKENI. V was pared by 6 bases and J by 0 bases, with 12 bases between. The CDR3 totals 15 residues. CDR3 in DNA: TGTGCCAGCTCGCTCGGACAGAGCTCCTACAATGAGCAGTTCTTC. Protein sequence: CASSLGQSSYNEQFF. The entire variable domain, with the rest obtained from reference TRBV18 and TRBJ2-1, is as follows: NAGVMQNPRHLVRRRGQEARLRCSPMKGHSHVYWYRQLPEEGLKFMVYLQKENIIDESGMPKERFSAEFPKEGPSILRIQQVVRGDSAAYFCASSLGQSSYNEQFFGPGTRLTVL.

This clonotype has just a few counts. This rearrangement joins TRBV3-1 to TRBJ2-2, with 7 positions matching TRBD1. CDR3 length: 15 amino acids. V lost 4 bases to trimming and J lost 6 bases; unmatched junction nucleotides: 8. Germline-derived CDR1 and CDR2 are LGHDT and YNNKEL (reference sequence). CDR3 nucleotide sequence: TGTGCCAGCAGCCCCAGACAGGGTAGCCCCGGGGAGCTGTTTTTT. Protein sequence: CASSPRQGSPGELFF.

This clonotype was found a few times. V gene TRBV6-5 combines with J gene TRBJ2-1, with D possibly TRBD2 on 6 matching bases. The V gene lost 5 bases and the J gene lost 0 bases, with 17 bases spanning the gap. Germline CDR1 and CDR2: MNHEY and SVGAGI. The CDR3 runs 17 residues. The CDR3 spells CASSPAGLGSSYNEQFF. The CDR3 DNA is TGTGCCAGCAGTCCAGCGGGCCTTGGGAGCTCCTACAATGAGCAGTTCTTC.

The chain combines TRBV6-1 with TRBJ2-1; TRBD1 might be the D (6 bases). Looked up from germline, CDR1 is MNHNS and CDR2 is SASEGT. V dropped 7 bases and J dropped 9 bases, with 19 bases sitting between them. The CDR3 length is 14 residues. The CDR3 sequence is CASNKGVLGAEQFF. In nucleotides, the CDR3 is TGTGCCAGCAACAAGGGGGTCCTCGGGGCTGAGCAGTTCTTC.

This clonotype was counted only a few times. The chain has TRBV4-2 and TRBJ2-5; tentative D call: TRBD2 (6 bases). This CDR3 has 15 amino acids. In germline, CDR1 is LGHNA, CDR2 YNFKEQ. Between the trimmed V and J ends, which lost 4 bases and 1 base, there was a span of 13 bases. The chain's CDR3 is CASSPRLLAQETQYF. For the CDR3, the DNA is TGTGCCAGCAGCCCAAGGCTACTAGCCCAAGAGACCCAGTACTTC.

The chain employs TRBV7-8 and TRBJ2-7, with D possibly matching TRBD2 (5 bases). From germline, CDR1 is SGHVS and CDR2 FQNEAQ. The CDR3 loop spans 13 amino acids. The V and J ends lost 4 bases and 4 bases respectively, with 11 bases between them. The CDR3 here is CASSSTSAYEQYF. CDR3 sequence (DNA): TGTGCCAGCAGCTCCACTAGTGCGTACGAGCAGTACTTC.

The rearrangement links TRBV4-1 to TRBJ2-1; D might be TRBD1 (5 bases). Germline V gives CDR1 MGHRA, CDR2 YSYEKL. V lost 3 bases, J lost 8 bases, and 14 bases lay in between. The CDR3 contains 14 residues. The chain's CDR3 is CASSHLGPYYEQFF. Here the CDR3 DNA reads TGCGCCAGCAGCCATCTGGGGCCTTATTATGAGCAGTTCTTC.

This clonotype was observed a handful of times. CDR3: CASSFGGRGGADTQYF. The CDR3 bases are TGTGCCAGCAGTTTTGGGGGACGGGGGGGTGCAGATACGCAGTATTTT. This chain connects TRBV27 to TRBJ2-3; 8 positions match TRBD2. Germline CDR1 reads MNHEY; CDR2 reads SMNVEV (reference sequence). CDR3 length equals 16 residues. Trimming removed 3 bases from V and 4 bases from J; junction bases left unmatched: 9.

The J gene is TRBJ1-5, the V gene TRBV28; D is perhaps TRBD1 (6 bases). CDR1 and CDR2 from the germline V gene are MDHEN and SYDVKM. V was clipped by 6 bases and J by 2 bases, with 14 bases between them. The CDR3 extends over 15 amino acids. CDR3: CASSSPRTGNQPQHF. The CDR3 DNA is TGTGCCAGCAGCTCCCCCCGGACAGGCAATCAGCCCCAGCATTTT.

This rearrangement joins TRBV20-1 to TRBJ2-7, with TRBD1 identical over 7 bases. The CDR3 contains 15 residues. In germline, CDR1 is DFQATT, CDR2 SNEGSKA (reference sequence). Trimming took 1 base from V and 3 from J; bases not matched to a gene: 9. The CDR3 nucleotides read TGCAGTGCTAGAGGGATACACAGGGGCCACTACGAGCAGTACTTC. It is translated as CSARGIHRGHYEQYF.

This clonotype was observed a few times. The chain carries TRBV19 and TRBJ1-5; 9 nucleotides line up with TRBD1. This CDR3 is 16 amino acids long. The trim removed 7 bases at V and 4 bases at J, leaving 11 bases unmatched. Per germline, CDR1 LNHDA and CDR2 SQIVND (reference sequence). The DNA for the CDR3 is TGTGCCAGTAACCCAGGACAGGGGAGGAGGAATCAGCCCCAGCATTTT. It yields the protein CASNPGQGRRNQPQHF.

The chain uses TRBV19 and TRBJ2-1; 9 bases align to TRBD1. The length of the CDR3 is 15 residues. Trimming removed 7 bases from V and 7 bases from J; junction bases left unmatched: 11. Per the germline V gene, CDR1 is LNHDA and CDR2 is SQIVND (reference sequence). As DNA, the CDR3 is TGTGCCAGTACCCCTGCCGGGACAGGGAGGAATGAGCAGTTCTTC. It specifies CASTPAGTGRNEQFF.

In its sample, this clonotype was seen a few times. The chain links TRBV2 to TRBJ2-5, with D unclear. V was cut by 3 bases and J by 4 bases, with 6 bases left in between. This CDR3 region has 12 residues. Germline V lookup: CDR1 SNHLY, CDR2 FYNNEI. For the CDR3, the DNA is TGTGCCAGCAGTGAGTTTCGAGAGACCCAGTACTTC. This codes for CASSEFRETQYF.

The chain joins TRBV6-1 to TRBJ2-7, with 9 bases fitting TRBD2. The CDR3 extends over 14 amino acids. Germline V lookup: CDR1 MNHNS, CDR2 SASEGT. J lost 4 bases, V lost 4 bases, and 5 bases had no gene match. The CDR3: CASSVRTSAYEQYF. The CDR3 DNA is TGTGCCAGCAGTGTCAGGACTAGCGCGTACGAGCAGTACTTC.

V gene TRBV12-3 or TRBV12-4 combines with J gene TRBJ2-7; D is unresolved. The V end was cut by 6 bases, the J end by 3 bases, with 12 bases between. This CDR3 is built from 13 residues. The CDR3 is CASRRSGHYEQYF. The CDR3 nucleotides are TGTGCCAGCAGAAGGTCTGGCCACTACGAGCAGTACTTC.